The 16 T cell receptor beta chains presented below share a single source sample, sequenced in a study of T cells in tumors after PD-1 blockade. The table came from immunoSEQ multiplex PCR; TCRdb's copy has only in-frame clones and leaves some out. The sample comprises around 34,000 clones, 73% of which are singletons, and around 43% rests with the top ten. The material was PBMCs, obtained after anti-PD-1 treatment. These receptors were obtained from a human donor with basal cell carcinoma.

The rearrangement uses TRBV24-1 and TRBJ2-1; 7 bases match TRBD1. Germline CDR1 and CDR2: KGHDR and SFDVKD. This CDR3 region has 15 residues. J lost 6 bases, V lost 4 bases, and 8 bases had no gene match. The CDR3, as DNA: TGTGCCACCAGTGACAACAGGGGCGTCCCCAATGAGCAGTTCTTC. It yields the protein CATSDNRGVPNEQFF.

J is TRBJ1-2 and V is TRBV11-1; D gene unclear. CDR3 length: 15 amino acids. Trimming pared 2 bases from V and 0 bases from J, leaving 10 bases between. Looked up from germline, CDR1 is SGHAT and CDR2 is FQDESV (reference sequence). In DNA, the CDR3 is TGTGCCAGCAGCTTAAAAAATGGGGCTAACTATGGCTACACCTTC. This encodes CASSLKNGANYGYTF.

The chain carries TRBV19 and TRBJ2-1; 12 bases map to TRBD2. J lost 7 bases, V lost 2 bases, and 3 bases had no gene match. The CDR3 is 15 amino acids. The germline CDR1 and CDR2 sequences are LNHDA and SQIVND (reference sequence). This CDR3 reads CASSITLAGGNEQFF. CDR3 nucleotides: TGTGCCAGTAGTATAACTCTAGCGGGAGGGAATGAGCAGTTCTTC. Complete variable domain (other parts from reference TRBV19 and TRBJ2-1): DGGITQSPKYLFRKEGQNVTLSCEQNLNHDAMYWYRQDPGQGLRLIYYSQIVNDFQKGDIAEGYSVSREKKESFPLTVTSAQKNPTAFYLCASSITLAGGNEQFFGPGTRLTVL.

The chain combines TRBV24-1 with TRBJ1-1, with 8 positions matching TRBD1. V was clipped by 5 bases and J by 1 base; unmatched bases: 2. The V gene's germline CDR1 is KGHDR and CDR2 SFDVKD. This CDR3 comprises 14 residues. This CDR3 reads CATSGTGGNTEAFF. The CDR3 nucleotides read TGTGCCACCAGTGGAACAGGGGGGAACACTGAAGCTTTCTTT.

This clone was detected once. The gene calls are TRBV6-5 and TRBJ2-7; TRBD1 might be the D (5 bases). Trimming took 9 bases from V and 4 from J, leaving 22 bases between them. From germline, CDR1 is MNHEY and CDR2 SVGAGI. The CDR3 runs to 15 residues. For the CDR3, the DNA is TGTGCCAGTAGAAAAGGACACTTCTTCGAATACGAGCAGTACTTC. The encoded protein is CASRKGHFFEYEQYF.

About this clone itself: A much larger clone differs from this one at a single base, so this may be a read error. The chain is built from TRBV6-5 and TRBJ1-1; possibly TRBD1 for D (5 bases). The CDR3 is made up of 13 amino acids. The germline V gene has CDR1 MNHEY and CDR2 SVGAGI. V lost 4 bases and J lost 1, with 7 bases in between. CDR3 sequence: CASSSGQNTEAFF. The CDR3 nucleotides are TGTGCCAGCAGTTCCGGACAGAACACTGAAGCTTTCTTT.

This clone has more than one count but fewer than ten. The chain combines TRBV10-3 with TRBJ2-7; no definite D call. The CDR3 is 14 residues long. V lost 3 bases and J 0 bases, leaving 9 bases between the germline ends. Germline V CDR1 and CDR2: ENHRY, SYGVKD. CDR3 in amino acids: CAISEDRSSYEQYF. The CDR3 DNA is TGTGCCATCAGTGAAGATAGGAGCTCCTACGAGCAGTACTTC.

CDR3 nucleotides: TGCAGCGTTACCCAGGACAGGTCCTATGGCTACACCTTC. Its protein product is CSVTQDRSYGYTF. J is TRBJ1-2 and V is TRBV29-1; the match to TRBD1 covers 7 bases. The J segment lost 4 bases and the V segment lost 5 bases, leaving 7 bases of the junction unmatched. CDR1 and CDR2 from the germline V gene are SQVTM and ANQGSEA. The CDR3 consists of 13 residues.

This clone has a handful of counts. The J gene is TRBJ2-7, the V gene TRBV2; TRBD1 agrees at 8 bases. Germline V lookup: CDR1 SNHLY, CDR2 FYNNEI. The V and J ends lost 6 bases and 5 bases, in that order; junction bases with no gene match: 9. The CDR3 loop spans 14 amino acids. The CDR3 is CASRMTGDPHEQYF. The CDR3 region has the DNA TGTGCCAGCAGGATGACAGGGGACCCCCACGAGCAGTACTTC.

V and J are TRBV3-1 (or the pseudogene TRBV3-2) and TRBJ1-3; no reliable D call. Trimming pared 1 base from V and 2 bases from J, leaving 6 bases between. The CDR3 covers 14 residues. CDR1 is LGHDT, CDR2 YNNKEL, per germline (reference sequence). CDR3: CASSQVAPGNTIYF. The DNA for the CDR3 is TGTGCCAGCAGCCAAGTGGCGCCTGGAAACACCATATATTTT.

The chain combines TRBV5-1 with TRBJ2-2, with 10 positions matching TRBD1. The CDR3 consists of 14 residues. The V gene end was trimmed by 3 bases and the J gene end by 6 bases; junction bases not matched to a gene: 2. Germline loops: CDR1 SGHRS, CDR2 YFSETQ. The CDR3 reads CASSWGQGPGELFF. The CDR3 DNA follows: TGCGCCAGCAGCTGGGGACAGGGGCCCGGGGAGCTGTTTTTT.

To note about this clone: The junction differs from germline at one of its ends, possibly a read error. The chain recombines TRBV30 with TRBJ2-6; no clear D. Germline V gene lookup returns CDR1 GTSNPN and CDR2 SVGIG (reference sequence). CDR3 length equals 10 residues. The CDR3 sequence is CASRANVLTF. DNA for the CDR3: TGTGCCTCTCGGGCCAACGTCCTGACTTTC.

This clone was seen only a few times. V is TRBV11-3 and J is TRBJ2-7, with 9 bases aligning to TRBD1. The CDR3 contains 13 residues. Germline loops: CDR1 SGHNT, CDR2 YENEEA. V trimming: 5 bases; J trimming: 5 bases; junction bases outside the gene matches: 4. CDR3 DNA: TGTGCCAGCAGCCACGGGACAGGGAACGAGCAGTACTTC. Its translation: CASSHGTGNEQYF.

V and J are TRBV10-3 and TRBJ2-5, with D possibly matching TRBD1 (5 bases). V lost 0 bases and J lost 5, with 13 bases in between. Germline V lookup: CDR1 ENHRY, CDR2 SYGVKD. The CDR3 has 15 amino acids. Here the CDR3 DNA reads TGTGCCATCAGTGAGTCTACGCGGCAGGGCGAGACCCAGTACTTC. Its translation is CAISESTRQGETQYF.

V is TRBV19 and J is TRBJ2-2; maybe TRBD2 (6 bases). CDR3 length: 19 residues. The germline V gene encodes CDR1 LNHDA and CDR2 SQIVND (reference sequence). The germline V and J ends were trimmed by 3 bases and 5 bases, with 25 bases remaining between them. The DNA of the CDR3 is TGTGCCAGTAGTATTCTCCCGGTGCAACTTGGCGGGGCTACCGGGGAGCTGTTTTTT. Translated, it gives CASSILPVQLGGATGELFF.

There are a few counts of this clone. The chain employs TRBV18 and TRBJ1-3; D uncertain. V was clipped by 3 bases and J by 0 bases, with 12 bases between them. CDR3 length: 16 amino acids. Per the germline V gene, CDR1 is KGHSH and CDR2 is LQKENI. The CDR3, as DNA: TGTGCCAGCTCACCTGAGCGGGCCCGCTCTGGAAACACCATATATTTT. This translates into CASSPERARSGNTIYF.